Listed below are T cell receptor beta chains from one sample, sequenced in a study of blood T cell repertoires in COVID-19. The data were produced by immunoSEQ multiplex PCR, yet TCRdb's version contains in-frame clones alone and is incomplete. The sample contains 170,000 or so clones, around four fifths of which appear only once. Input material: peripheral blood. The receptor source for this set is a woman aged 55 to 70 with acute or convalescent COVID-19. Both conserved end residues are part of each CDR3. Fields, in order: CDR3 DNA, CDR3 protein, D gene, CDR3 length, V gene, J gene, clone size. The D gene is left open where the match is weak. Clone size appears in some rows only: once, few, many, or a class for an expanded clone.

TGTGCCAGCACCTCGGACTCTGGAGGGACCCAGTACTTC	CASTSDSGGTQYF	NA	13	TRBV12-3/TRBV12-4	TRBJ2-5	NA
TGTGCCAGCAGCGGCGGCCAGGGGCACAATCAGCCCCAGCATTTT	CASSGGQGHNQPQHF	NA	15	TRBV21-1	TRBJ1-5	NA
TGTGCCAGCAGACCGACAGGAGCTGGAAACACCATATATTTT	CASRPTGAGNTIYF	NA	14	TRBV2	TRBJ1-3	NA
TGTGCCAGCAGCCCTGGGCATGCAGGGGGCTTTGTAGAGACCCAGTACTTC	CASSPGHAGGFVETQYF	TRBD1	17	TRBV3-1/TRBV3-2	TRBJ2-5	NA
TGTGCCAGCAGCCAAGGGGTGGGACAGGGGAACTATGGCTACACCTTC	CASSQGVGQGNYGYTF	TRBD1	16	TRBV4-2	TRBJ1-2	NA
TGTGCCAGCAGACCACAGGACACGTGGGGTTCACCCCTCCACTTT	CASRPQDTWGSPLHF	NA	15	TRBV6-5	TRBJ1-6	NA
TGTGCCAGCAGGGGACAGGGCAATCAGCCCCAGCATTTT	CASRGQGNQPQHF	TRBD1	13	TRBV12-3/TRBV12-4	TRBJ1-5	NA
TGTGCCAGTAATCCTGGCGGAAGCTACAATGAGCAGTTCTTC	CASNPGGSYNEQFF	NA	14	TRBV19	TRBJ2-1	NA
TGTGCCAGCAGCTCCCCCAGGGGTAGGACGTCTGGGGCCAACGTCCTGACTTTC	CASSSPRGRTSGANVLTF	NA	18	TRBV7-9	TRBJ2-6	NA
TGCGCCAGCAGCTCCTTGGGGGGGAGGGCCACTGAAGCTTTCTTT	CASSSLGGRATEAFF	NA	15	TRBV5-1	TRBJ1-1	NA
TGTGCCAGCACCGTCAAGACGACTAACACTGAAGCTTTCTTT	CASTVKTTNTEAFF	NA	14	TRBV5-4	TRBJ1-1	NA
TGCGCCAGCAGCTTGAGCCCGGGGACCAACGTCCTGACTTTC	CASSLSPGTNVLTF	NA	14	TRBV5-1	TRBJ2-6	few
TGCGCCAGCAGCCAAAGAGGGGGCTACACCTTC	CASSQRGGYTF	NA	11	TRBV4-1	TRBJ1-2	NA
TGTGCCAGCAGCTGGACAGGGAGTCAGGACTACGAGCAGTACTTC	CASSWTGSQDYEQYF	TRBD1	15	TRBV27	TRBJ2-7	few
TGTGCCAGCAGTTACTCCGACAGGGACGGCTACACCTTC	CASSYSDRDGYTF	TRBD1	13	TRBV6-6	TRBJ1-2	once
TGCGCCAGCAGGGAGGGACAGCCACCTTACGAGCAGTACTTC	CASREGQPPYEQYF	NA	14	TRBV10-1	TRBJ2-7	NA
TGTGCTAGCAGCCTTCGGCCGCCCCCGGGAGGCACAGATACGCAGTATTTT	CASSLRPPPGGTDTQYF	NA	17	TRBV7-7	TRBJ2-3	NA